These 19 T cell receptor beta chains came from one sample sequenced in a study of blood T cell repertoires in COVID-19. Assay: immunoSEQ multiplex PCR; the TCRdb copy retains only in-frame clones and omits some. The data hold under 150,000 clones, with 88% observed a single time. Sequencing was done on a sample of peripheral blood. The receptor source for this set is a human donor in a cohort sampled during active COVID-19.

The chain recombines TRBV2 with TRBJ1-6, with 8 nucleotides matching TRBD1. The V and J ends lost 5 bases and 6 bases, in that order; junction bases with no gene match: 9. Germline CDR1 SNHLY, CDR2 FYNNEI. This CDR3 is built from 16 residues. The CDR3 is CASSRQGMRSNSPLHF. The CDR3 bases are TGTGCCAGCAGTCGACAGGGGATGCGGAGTAATTCACCCCTCCACTTT.

The chain links TRBV27 to TRBJ2-7, with 7 bases lining up with TRBD2. CDR1 and CDR2 (germline): MNHEY, SMNVEV (reference sequence). The CDR3 spans 15 residues. The trim removed 5 bases at V and 1 base at J, leaving 8 bases unmatched. CDR3 loop: CASSLHRDYSYEQYF. CDR3 DNA: TGTGCCAGCAGTCTCCACCGGGACTATTCCTACGAGCAGTACTTC.

J is TRBJ2-1 and V is TRBV7-3; D is possibly TRBD1 (5 bases). Germline V gene sequence: CDR1 SGHTA, CDR2 FQGTGA. V lost 2 bases, J lost 6 bases, and 14 bases lay in between. This CDR3 is built from 15 residues. CDR3 loop: CASSLQPGNPNEQFF. Written as DNA, the CDR3 is TGTGCCAGCAGCTTACAGCCAGGGAACCCCAATGAGCAGTTCTTC.

This clone appeared once. J is TRBJ2-7 and V is TRBV6-5; 13 bases align to TRBD2. This CDR3 region has 16 residues. The V and J ends lost 2 bases and 7 bases, in that order; junction bases with no gene match: 8. Germline V gene sequence: CDR1 MNHEY, CDR2 SVGAGI. DNA of the CDR3: TGTGCCAGCAGTTACCGCCACGGGACTAGCGGGGCTGAGCAGTACTTC. Residues: CASSYRHGTSGAEQYF.

The chain links TRBV14 to TRBJ2-5; D uncertain. Germline V lookup: CDR1 SGHDN, CDR2 FVKESK. V lost 3 bases, J lost 5 bases, and 16 bases lay in between. This CDR3 region has 15 residues. CDR3 region: CASSHPGRVGETQYF. For the CDR3, the DNA is TGTGCCAGCAGCCACCCCGGTCGGGTTGGGGAGACCCAGTACTTC. The complete variable domain, with remaining parts taken from reference TRBV14 and TRBJ2-5, reads EAGVTQFPSHSVIEKGQTVTLRCDPISGHDNLYWYRRVMGKEIKFLLHFVKESKQDESGMPNNRFLAERTGGTYSTLKVQPAELEDSGVYFCASSHPGRVGETQYFGPGTRLLVL.

The rearrangement joins TRBV3-1 (or the pseudogene TRBV3-2) to TRBJ2-1, with 9 bases fitting TRBD2. The CDR3 length is 15 residues. Per germline, CDR1 LGHDT and CDR2 YNNKEL (reference sequence). Trimming removed 4 bases from V and 7 bases from J; junction bases left unmatched: 8. CDR3 region: CASSRQRGVENEQFF. CDR3 DNA sequence: TGTGCCAGCAGCCGACAGCGGGGGGTAGAAAATGAGCAGTTCTTC.

The V call is TRBV28, the J call TRBJ1-1; maybe TRBD1 (5 bases). Between the trimmed V and J ends, which lost 5 bases and 2 bases, there was a span of 12 bases. The CDR3 loop spans 14 amino acids. Germline CDR1 reads MDHEN; CDR2 reads SYDVKM. CDR3 residues: CASSLGQLNTEAFF. DNA of the CDR3: TGTGCCAGCAGTCTGGGGCAGTTAAACACTGAAGCTTTCTTT.

V is TRBV7-9 and J is TRBJ2-2, with D perhaps TRBD2 (6 bases). V gave up 5 bases and J gave up 0 bases, with 10 bases separating them. Germline assignment: CDR1 SEHNR and CDR2 FQNEAQ (reference sequence). The CDR3 has 15 amino acids. This CDR3 reads CASSRGNSNTGELFF. The CDR3 coding sequence is TGTGCCAGCAGCCGGGGGAACTCGAACACCGGGGAGCTGTTTTTT.

The genes are TRBV10-3 and TRBJ2-1, with D possibly matching TRBD1 (6 bases). The CDR3 is 20 residues long. The germline gives CDR1 ENHRY, CDR2 SYGVKD. The V end lost 4 bases, the J end lost 4 bases, and 29 bases lay between the germline ends. CDR3 protein: CAISAGGRGLSTQYYNEQFF. The CDR3 DNA sequence: TGTGCCATCAGTGCCGGAGGCAGGGGCCTCTCTACCCAATATTACAATGAGCAGTTCTTC.

The CDR3, as DNA: TGTGCCAGTAGTACCCAGGGAAATCAGCCCCAGCATTTT. It codes for CASSTQGNQPQHF. The rearrangement uses TRBV19 and TRBJ1-5, with a tentative D call TRBD1 (5 bases). CDR1 LNHDA and CDR2 SQIVND come from the germline V gene (reference sequence). The germline V and J ends were trimmed by 4 bases and 4 bases, with 8 bases remaining between them. The CDR3 loop spans 13 amino acids.

The chain joins TRBV28 to TRBJ2-2, with TRBD1 identical over 9 bases. Germline assignment: CDR1 MDHEN and CDR2 SYDVKM. J lost 7 bases, V lost 5 bases, and 5 bases had no gene match. This CDR3 is built from 14 residues. The CDR3 bases are TGTGCCAGCAGTCCCGGACAGGGGAGCGGGGAGCTGTTTTTT. This codes for CASSPGQGSGELFF.

This chain links TRBV7-9 with TRBJ1-4, with 8 bases identical to TRBD1. V lost 5 bases and J lost 6; bases outside the gene matches: 8. The CDR3 covers 15 residues. CDR1 SEHNR and CDR2 FQNEAQ come from the germline V gene (reference sequence). CDR3: CASSQRTGWDEKLFF. The CDR3 nucleotides are TGTGCCAGCAGCCAACGGACAGGGTGGGATGAAAAACTGTTTTTT.

J is TRBJ2-1 and V is TRBV4-1; 8 bases are shared with TRBD2. The CDR3 contains 16 residues. Germline CDR1 reads MGHRA; CDR2 reads YSYEKL. Trimming took 2 bases from V and 0 from J; bases not matched to a gene: 3. The DNA for the CDR3 is TGCGCCAGCAGCCAAAGACTAGCGAACTCCTACAATGAGCAGTTCTTC. It specifies CASSQRLANSYNEQFF.

CDR3 protein: CASSVSGGGETQYF. The CDR3 DNA is TGTGCCAGCAGCGTTAGCGGGGGTGGGGAGACCCAGTACTTC. The chain is built from TRBV7-2 and TRBJ2-5; 9 bases match TRBD2. Looked up from germline, CDR1 is SGHTA and CDR2 is FQGNSA. V shed 5 bases and J 5 bases; nucleotides not matched to a gene: 6. This CDR3 is 14 amino acids long. Together with reference TRBV7-2 and TRBJ2-5, the CDR3 gives the full variable domain: GAGVSQSPSNKVTEKGKDVELRCDPISGHTALYWYRQSLGQGLEFLIYFQGNSAPDKSGLPSDRFSAERTGGSVSTLTIQRTQQEDSAVYLCASSVSGGGETQYFGPGTRLLVL.

The J gene is TRBJ1-5, the V gene TRBV11-2, with no clear D. Germline V gene sequence: CDR1 SGHAT, CDR2 FQNNGV. V was pared by 1 base and J by 0 bases, with 7 bases between. The CDR3 loop spans 15 amino acids. CDR3 amino acids: CASSLGPGSNQPQHF. The DNA of the CDR3 is TGTGCCAGCAGCTTAGGTCCGGGTAGCAATCAGCCCCAGCATTTT.

This chain connects TRBV30 to TRBJ1-1; possibly TRBD1 for D (5 bases). Germline loops: CDR1 GTSNPN, CDR2 SVGIG (reference sequence). V was pared by 2 bases and J by 6 bases, with 13 bases between. The length of the CDR3 is 13 residues. DNA for the CDR3: TGTGCCTGGAGTACGGACATTGGGGCTGAAGCTTTCTTT. Protein product: CAWSTDIGAEAFF.

The J gene is TRBJ2-1, the V gene TRBV29-1; D unclear. V shed 5 bases and J shed 8 bases, with 13 bases lying between them. CDR3 length equals 12 residues. Germline CDR1 reads SQVTM; CDR2 reads ANQGSEA. The CDR3 nucleotides are TGCAGCGTTACCCCCGTGGGCGATGAGCAGTTCTTC. Translating it yields CSVTPVGDEQFF.

V is TRBV6-2 or TRBV6-3 and J is TRBJ2-3; 12 bases line up with TRBD2. This CDR3 contains 15 residues. Germline V gene lookup returns CDR1 MNHEY and CDR2 SVGEGT. J gave up 5 bases and V 6 bases, and 6 bases lay outside the gene matches. CDR3: CASSSSGRAKDTQYF. As DNA, the CDR3 is TGTGCCAGCAGCTCTAGCGGGAGGGCCAAAGATACGCAGTATTTT.

CDR3 amino acids: CASSIGMTEAFF. For the CDR3, the DNA is TGTGCCAGTAGTATCGGTATGACTGAAGCTTTCTTT. The rearrangement links TRBV19 to TRBJ1-1; D ambiguous. CDR3 length: 12 residues. V was trimmed by 3 bases and J by 5 bases, leaving 7 bases between them. Germline V lookup: CDR1 LNHDA, CDR2 SQIVND (reference sequence).